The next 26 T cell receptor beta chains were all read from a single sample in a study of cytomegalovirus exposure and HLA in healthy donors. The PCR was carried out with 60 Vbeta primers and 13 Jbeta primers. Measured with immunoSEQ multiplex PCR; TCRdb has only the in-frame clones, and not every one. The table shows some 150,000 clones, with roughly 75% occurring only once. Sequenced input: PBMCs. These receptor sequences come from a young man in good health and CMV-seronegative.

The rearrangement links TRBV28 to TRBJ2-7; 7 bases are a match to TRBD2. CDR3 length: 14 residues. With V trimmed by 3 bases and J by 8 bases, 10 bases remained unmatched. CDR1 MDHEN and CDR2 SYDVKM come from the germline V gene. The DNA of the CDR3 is TGTGCCAGCAGTTTCGGGGGGACTACCCGTAAGCAGTACTTC. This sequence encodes CASSFGGTTRKQYF. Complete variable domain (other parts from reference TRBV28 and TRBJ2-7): DVKVTQSSRYLVKRTGEKVFLECVQDMDHENMFWYRQDPGLGLRLIYFSYDVKMKEKGDIPEGYSVSREKKERFSLILESASTNQTSMYLCASSFGGTTRKQYFGPGTRLTVT.

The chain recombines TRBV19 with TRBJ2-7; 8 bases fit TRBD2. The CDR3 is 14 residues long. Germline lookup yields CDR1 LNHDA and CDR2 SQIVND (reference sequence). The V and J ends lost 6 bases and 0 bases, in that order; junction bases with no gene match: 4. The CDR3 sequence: CASSYGGGSYEQYF. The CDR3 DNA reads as TGTGCCAGTAGCTACGGGGGGGGCTCCTACGAGCAGTACTTC.

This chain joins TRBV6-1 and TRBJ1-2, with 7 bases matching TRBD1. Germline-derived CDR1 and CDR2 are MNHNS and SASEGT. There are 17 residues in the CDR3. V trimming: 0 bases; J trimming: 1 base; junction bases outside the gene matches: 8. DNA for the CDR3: TGTGCCAGCAGTGAAGCAAGGGGACAGAATCTTAACTATGGCTACACCTTC. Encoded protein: CASSEARGQNLNYGYTF.

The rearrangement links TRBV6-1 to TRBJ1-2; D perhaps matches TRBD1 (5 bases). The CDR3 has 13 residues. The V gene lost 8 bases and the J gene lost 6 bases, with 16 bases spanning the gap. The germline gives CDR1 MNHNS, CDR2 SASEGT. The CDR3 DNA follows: TGTGCCAGCTGGCCCCCAGGGTGGCATGGCTACACCTTC. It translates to CASWPPGWHGYTF.

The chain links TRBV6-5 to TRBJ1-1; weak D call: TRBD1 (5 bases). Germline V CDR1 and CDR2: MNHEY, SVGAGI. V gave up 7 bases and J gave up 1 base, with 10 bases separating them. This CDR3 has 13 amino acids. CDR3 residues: CASTHGGNTEAFF. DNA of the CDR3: TGTGCCAGCACCCACGGGGGGAACACTGAAGCTTTCTTT.

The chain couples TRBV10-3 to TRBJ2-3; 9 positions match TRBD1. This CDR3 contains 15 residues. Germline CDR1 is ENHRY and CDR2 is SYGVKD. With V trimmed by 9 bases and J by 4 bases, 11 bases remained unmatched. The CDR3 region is CAIQIGQGRPDTQYF. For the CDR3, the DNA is TGTGCCATACAGATCGGACAGGGGAGGCCAGATACGCAGTATTTT.

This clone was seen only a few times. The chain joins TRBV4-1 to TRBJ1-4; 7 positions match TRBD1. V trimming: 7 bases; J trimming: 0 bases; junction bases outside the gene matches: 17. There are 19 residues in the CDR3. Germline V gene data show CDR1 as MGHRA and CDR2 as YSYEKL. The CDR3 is CASTPRRQGWTTTNEKLFF. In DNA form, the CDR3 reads TGCGCCAGCACCCCCCGGAGACAGGGATGGACCACAACTAATGAAAAACTGTTTTTT.

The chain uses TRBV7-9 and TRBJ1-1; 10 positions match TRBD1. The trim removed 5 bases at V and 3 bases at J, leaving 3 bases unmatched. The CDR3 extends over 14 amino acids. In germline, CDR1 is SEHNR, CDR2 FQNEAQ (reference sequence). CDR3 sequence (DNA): TGTGCCAGCAGCGCGGGACAGGGGTACACTGAAGCTTTCTTT. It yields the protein CASSAGQGYTEAFF. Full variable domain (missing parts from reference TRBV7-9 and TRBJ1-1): DTGVSQNPRHKITKRGQNVTFRCDPISEHNRLYWYRQTLGQGPEFLTYFQNEAQLEKSRLLSDRFSAERPKGSFSTLEIQRTEQGDSAMYLCASSAGQGYTEAFFGQGTRLTVV.

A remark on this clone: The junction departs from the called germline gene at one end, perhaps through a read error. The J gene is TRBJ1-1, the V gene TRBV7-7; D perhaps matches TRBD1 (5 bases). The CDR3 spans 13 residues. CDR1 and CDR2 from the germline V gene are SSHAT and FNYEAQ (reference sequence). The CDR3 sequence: CASSPGTLTEAFF. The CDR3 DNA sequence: TGTGCTAGCAGCCCCGGGACTCTAACTGAAGCTTTCTTT.

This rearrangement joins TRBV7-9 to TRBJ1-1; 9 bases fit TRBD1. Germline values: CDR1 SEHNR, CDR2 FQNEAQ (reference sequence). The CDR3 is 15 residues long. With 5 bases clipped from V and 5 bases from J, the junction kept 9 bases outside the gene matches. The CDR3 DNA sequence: TGTGCCAGCAGCCCTCGGACAGGGGATAGGACTGAAGCTTTCTTT. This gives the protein CASSPRTGDRTEAFF.

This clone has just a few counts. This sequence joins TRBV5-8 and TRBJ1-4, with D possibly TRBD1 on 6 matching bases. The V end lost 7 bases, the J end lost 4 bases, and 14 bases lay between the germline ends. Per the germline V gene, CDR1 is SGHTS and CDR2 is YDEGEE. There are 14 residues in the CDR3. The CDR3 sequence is CASCGGVNNEKLFF. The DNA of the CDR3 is TGTGCCAGCTGCGGGGGCGTAAATAATGAAAAACTGTTTTTT.

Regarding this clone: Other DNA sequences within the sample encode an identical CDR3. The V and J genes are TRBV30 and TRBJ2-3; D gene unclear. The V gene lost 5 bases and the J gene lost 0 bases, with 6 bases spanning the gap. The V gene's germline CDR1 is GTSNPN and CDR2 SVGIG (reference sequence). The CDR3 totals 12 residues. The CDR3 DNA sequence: TGTGCCTGGTCTTTGAGCACAGATACGCAGTATTTT. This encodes CAWSLSTDTQYF. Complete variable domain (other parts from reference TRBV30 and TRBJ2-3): SQTIHQWPATLVQPVGSPLSLECTVEGTSNPNLYWYRQAAGRGLQLLFYSVGIGQISSEVPQNLSASRPQDRQFILSSKKLLLSDSGFYLCAWSLSTDTQYFGPGTRLTVL.

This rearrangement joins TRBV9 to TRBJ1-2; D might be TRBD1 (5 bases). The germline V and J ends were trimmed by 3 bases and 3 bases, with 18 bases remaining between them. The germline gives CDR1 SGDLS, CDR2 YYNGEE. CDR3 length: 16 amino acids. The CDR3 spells CASSAGPPGGYYGYTF. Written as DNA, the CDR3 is TGTGCCAGCAGCGCAGGTCCGCCGGGGGGATACTATGGCTACACCTTC.

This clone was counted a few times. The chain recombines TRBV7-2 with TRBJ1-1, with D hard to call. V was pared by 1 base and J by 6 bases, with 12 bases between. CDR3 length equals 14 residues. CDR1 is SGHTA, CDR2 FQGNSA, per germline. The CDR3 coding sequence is TGTGCCAGCAGCTTAGTGTCCCGTCGGGCTGAAGCTTTCTTT. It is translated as CASSLVSRRAEAFF.

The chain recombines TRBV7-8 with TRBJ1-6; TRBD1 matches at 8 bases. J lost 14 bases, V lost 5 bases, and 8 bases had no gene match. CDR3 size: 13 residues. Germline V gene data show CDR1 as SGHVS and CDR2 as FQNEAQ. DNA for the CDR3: TGTGCCAGCAGCCCAAGACAGGGGCGAGCCCTCCACTTT. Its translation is CASSPRQGRALHF.

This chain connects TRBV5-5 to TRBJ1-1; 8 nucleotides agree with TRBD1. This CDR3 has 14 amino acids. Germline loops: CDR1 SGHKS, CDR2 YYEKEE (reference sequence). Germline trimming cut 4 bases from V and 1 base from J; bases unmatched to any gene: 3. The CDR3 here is CASSQTGGNTEAFF. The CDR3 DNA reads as TGTGCCAGCAGCCAAACAGGGGGGAACACTGAAGCTTTCTTT.

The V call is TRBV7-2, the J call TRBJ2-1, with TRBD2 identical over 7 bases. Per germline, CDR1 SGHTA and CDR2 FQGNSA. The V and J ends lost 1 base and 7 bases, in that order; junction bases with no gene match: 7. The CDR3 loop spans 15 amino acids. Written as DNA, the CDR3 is TGTGCCAGCAGCTTAGTTCTTAGCGGGTCAAATGAGCAGTTCTTC. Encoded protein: CASSLVLSGSNEQFF.

The CDR3 loop reads CASSPDGGSSYEQYF. The CDR3 nucleotides are TGCGCCAGCAGCCCCGACGGAGGTAGCTCATACGAGCAGTACTTC. This chain joins TRBV5-1 and TRBJ2-7; possibly TRBD2 for D (5 bases). There are 15 residues in the CDR3. Trimming cost V 4 bases and J 4 bases, with 18 bases left between them. The germline V gene encodes CDR1 SGHRS and CDR2 YFSETQ. The full variable domain, in which reference TRBV5-1 and TRBJ2-7 provide the parts outside the CDR3, is KAGVTQTPRYLIKTRGQQVTLSCSPISGHRSVSWYQQTPGQGLQFLFEYFSETQRNKGNFPGRFSGRQFSNSRSEMNVSTLELGDSALYLCASSPDGGSSYEQYFGPGTRLTVT.

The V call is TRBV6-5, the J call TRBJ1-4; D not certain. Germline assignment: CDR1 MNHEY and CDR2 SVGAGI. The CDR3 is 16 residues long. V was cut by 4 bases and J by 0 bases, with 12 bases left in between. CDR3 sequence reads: CASSSEALATNEKLFF. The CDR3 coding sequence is TGTGCCAGCAGTTCCGAGGCCCTAGCAACTAATGAAAAACTGTTTTTT.

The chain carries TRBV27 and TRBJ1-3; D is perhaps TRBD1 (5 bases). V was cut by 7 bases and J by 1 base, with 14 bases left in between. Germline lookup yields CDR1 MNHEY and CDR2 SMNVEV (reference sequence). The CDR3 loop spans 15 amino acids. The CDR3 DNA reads TGTGCCAGCATTGGGAAAGGGGTTTCTGGAAACACCATATATTTT. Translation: CASIGKGVSGNTIYF.

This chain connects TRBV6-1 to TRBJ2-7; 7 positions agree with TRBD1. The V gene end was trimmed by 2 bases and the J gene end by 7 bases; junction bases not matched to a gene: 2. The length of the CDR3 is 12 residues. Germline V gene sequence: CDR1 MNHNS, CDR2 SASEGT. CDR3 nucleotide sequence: TGTGCCAGCAGTGAAACAGGGGTAGAGCAGTACTTC. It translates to CASSETGVEQYF.

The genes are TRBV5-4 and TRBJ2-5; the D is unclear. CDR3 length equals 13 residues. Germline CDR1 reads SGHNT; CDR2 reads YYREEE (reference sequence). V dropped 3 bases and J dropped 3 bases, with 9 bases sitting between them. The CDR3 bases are TGTGCCAGCAGCTCGACACCCGAAGAGACCCAGTACTTC. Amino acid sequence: CASSSTPEETQYF.

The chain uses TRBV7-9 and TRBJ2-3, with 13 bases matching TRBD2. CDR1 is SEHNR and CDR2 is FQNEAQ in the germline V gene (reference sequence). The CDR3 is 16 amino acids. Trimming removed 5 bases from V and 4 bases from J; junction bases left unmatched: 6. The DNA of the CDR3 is TGTGCCAGCAGCACGACTAGCGGGGGGCCCGCAGATACGCAGTATTTT. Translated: CASSTTSGGPADTQYF.

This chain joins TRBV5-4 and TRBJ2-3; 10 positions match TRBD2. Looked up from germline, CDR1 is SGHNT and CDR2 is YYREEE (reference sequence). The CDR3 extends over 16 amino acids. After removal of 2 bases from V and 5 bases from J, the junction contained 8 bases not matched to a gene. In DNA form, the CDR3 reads TGTGCCAGCAGCTTAGGTCTAGCGGGAGTCCGAGATACGCAGTATTTT. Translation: CASSLGLAGVRDTQYF.

Written as DNA, the CDR3 is TGTGCCAGCAGTTACAGGCAGCCCCAGCATTTT. It specifies CASSYRQPQHF. The rearrangement joins TRBV6-9 to TRBJ1-5; no reliable D call. CDR1 is MNHGY and CDR2 is SVAAGI in the germline V gene. V dropped 3 bases and J dropped 7 bases, with 4 bases sitting between them. The length of the CDR3 is 11 residues.

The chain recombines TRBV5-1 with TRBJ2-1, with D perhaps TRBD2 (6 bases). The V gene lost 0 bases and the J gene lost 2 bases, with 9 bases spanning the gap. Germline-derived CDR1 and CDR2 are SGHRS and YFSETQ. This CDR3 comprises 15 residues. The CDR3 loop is CASSLVSGAYNEQFF. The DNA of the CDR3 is TGCGCCAGCAGCTTGGTATCGGGGGCCTACAATGAGCAGTTCTTC.